Shown below are 2 T cell receptor beta chains from a single sample sequenced in a study of blood T cell repertoires in COVID-19. The method was immunoSEQ multiplex PCR; TCRdb's version includes in-frame clones alone and lacks a portion of them. The sample includes tens of thousands of clones, more than 70% of them seen just once. The sequencing input was peripheral blood. The source of these receptors is a human donor in a cohort sampled during active COVID-19.

The chain joins TRBV9 to TRBJ2-1, with 13 bases matching TRBD2. From germline, CDR1 is SGDLS and CDR2 YYNGEE. This CDR3 contains 17 residues. J gave up 7 bases and V 0 bases, and 7 bases lay outside the gene matches. CDR3 DNA: TGTGCCAGCAGCGTAGGCCGAGGACTAGCGGGAGTGAATGAGCAGTTCTTC. It is translated as CASSVGRGLAGVNEQFF.

The V call is TRBV3-1 (or the pseudogene TRBV3-2), the J call TRBJ1-1; D is ambiguous. V lost 0 bases, J lost 4 bases, and 6 bases lay in between. This CDR3 is built from 13 residues. Germline V gene lookup returns CDR1 LGHDT and CDR2 YNNKEL (reference sequence). CDR3 sequence: CASSQDPGTEAFF. The CDR3 DNA reads TGTGCCAGCAGCCAAGATCCAGGCACTGAAGCTTTCTTT.